The 7 T cell receptor beta chains below all came from one sample that was sequenced in a study of OX40 agonist ivuxolimab in advanced cancers. Method: immunoSEQ multiplex PCR; TCRdb's copy keeps in-frame clones and lacks some. The sample yields about 47,000 clones, 80% to 90% seen once. This specimen was CD4+ or CD8+ T cells sorted from blood, taken in a trial of the OX40 agonist ivuxolimab. The origin of the receptors is an adult with an advanced solid tumor such as melanoma, head and neck, liver or kidney cancer.

The chain joins TRBV5-1 to TRBJ1-3, with D unresolved. Per the germline V gene, CDR1 is SGHRS and CDR2 is YFSETQ. V lost 4 bases to trimming and J lost 3 bases, with 8 bases between them. The CDR3 covers 13 residues. The CDR3 DNA reads as TGCGCCAGCAGCGAGTTCAATGGAAACACCATATATTTT. Amino acid sequence: CASSEFNGNTIYF.

The chain has TRBV19 and TRBJ2-7; 9 bases agree with TRBD2. CDR1 and CDR2 from the germline V gene are LNHDA and SQIVND (reference sequence). V was pared by 6 bases and J by 5 bases, with 5 bases of the junction left unmatched. This CDR3 has 13 amino acids. In DNA, the CDR3 is TGTGCCAGTAGCGCTAGCGGGATCAACGAGCAGTACTTC. Translating it yields CASSASGINEQYF. Full variable domain (outside the CDR3, taken from reference TRBV19 and TRBJ2-7): DGGITQSPKYLFRKEGQNVTLSCEQNLNHDAMYWYRQDPGQGLRLIYYSQIVNDFQKGDIAEGYSVSREKKESFPLTVTSAQKNPTAFYLCASSASGINEQYFGPGTRLTVT.

This chain joins TRBV5-8 and TRBJ1-1, with no clear D. V lost 0 bases to trimming and J lost 7 bases, with 13 bases between them. The CDR3 loop spans 14 amino acids. Germline assignment: CDR1 SGHTS and CDR2 YDEGEE. In DNA form, the CDR3 reads TGTGCCAGCAGCTTGGGAGGCCCGCCTCTTGAAGCTTTCTTT. Protein sequence: CASSLGGPPLEAFF.

This chain uses TRBV7-2 with TRBJ1-2, with TRBD1 as a possible D gene (6 bases). The CDR3 length is 12 residues. Germline CDR1 SGHTA, CDR2 FQGNSA. V lost 8 bases and J lost 4, with 11 bases in between. CDR3 sequence: CASLQGVYGYTF. CDR3 bases: TGTGCCAGCTTACAGGGTGTCTATGGCTACACCTTC.

This chain links TRBV5-8 with TRBJ1-2, with 7 bases lining up with TRBD1. With 4 bases clipped from V and 5 bases from J, the junction kept 14 bases outside the gene matches. Germline assignment: CDR1 SGHTS and CDR2 YDEGEE. The CDR3 loop spans 16 amino acids. The CDR3 DNA reads as TGTGCCAGCAGCGGACCTATGACAGGGACCCCTTATGGCTACACCTTC. Its protein is CASSGPMTGTPYGYTF. The full variable domain, its missing parts supplied by reference TRBV5-8 and TRBJ1-2, is EAGVTQSPTHLIKTRGQQATLRCSPISGHTSVYWYQQALGLGLQFLLWYDEGEERNRGNFPPRFSGRQFPNYSSELNVNALELEDSALYLCASSGPMTGTPYGYTFGSGTRLTVV.

This clone came up once. The chain joins TRBV21-1 to TRBJ1-5. TRBV21-1 is noted as a pseudogene. CDR3 length: 15 residues. CDR3 bases: TGTGCCAGCAGCAAAGGGGGGGAATCGGGTCAGCCCCAGCATTTT. Its translation: CASSKGGESGQPQHF.

The V gene is TRBV6-5, the J gene TRBJ1-1; D is unclear. Per germline, CDR1 MNHEY and CDR2 SVGAGI. Deletions cut 2 bases from V and 4 bases from J, with 11 bases between. There are 14 residues in the CDR3. The CDR3: CASSYIAGSTEAFF. CDR3 nucleotide sequence: TGTGCCAGCAGTTACATTGCGGGCAGCACTGAAGCTTTCTTT.